A selection of T cell receptor beta chains follows, all from one sample in a study of human T cells and chemical hapten exposure. Using its own MiXCR run on the RACE reads, TCRdb lists one record per CDR3 protein. The table lists tens of thousands of distinct CDR3 sequences, about 11% of them singletons. The source material was whole blood, sampled in connection with sensitization to the hapten diphenylcyclopropenone (DPC). The receptors shown here come from a man aged 35-49 years with alopecia areata. Some clones in this sample may be carry-over from other donors' samples. The CDR3 runs from the conserved cysteine through the conserved F or W. Each record gives: CDR3 length, clone size, V gene, J gene, D gene, CDR3 DNA, CDR3 protein. D genes are given only for firm matches. Some rows have no size entry. The others give once, few or many, or a class for an expanded clone.

13	few	TRBV7-2	TRBJ1-4	.	TGTGCCAGCAGCTTAGGAGGGGATGAAAAACTGTTTTTT	CASSLGGDEKLFF
13	.	TRBV10-3	TRBJ2-4	.	TGTGCCACCGGGGAGATGGCCAAAAACATTCAGTACTTC	CATGEMAKNIQYF
16	few	TRBV20-1	TRBJ2-3	TRBD2	TGCAGTGCCAGAGAAATTAGCGGGAGGGAGTCGGATACGCAGTATTTT	CSAREISGRESDTQYF
13	many	TRBV28	TRBJ1-2	.	TGTGCCAGCGTTCAGAACTCAAAGTATGGCTACACCTTC	CASVQNSKYGYTF
17	few	TRBV28	TRBJ2-3	TRBD2	TGTGCCAGCAGTTTCGAGGTGATTACTAGCGGGCTAGATACGCAGTATTTT	CASSFEVITSGLDTQYF
17	many	TRBV25-1	TRBJ2-5	TRBD2	TGTGCCAGCAGTGAGCGACTAGCGGGACCGTACCAAGAGACCCAGTACTTC	CASSERLAGPYQETQYF
12	.	TRBV12-3/TRBV12-4	TRBJ2-1	.	TGTGCCAGCAGATCCGGGACGCACATTCAGTTCTTC	CASRSGTHIQFF
15	few	TRBV20-1	TRBJ2-3	TRBD2	TGCAGTGCTGGAACGGGACTAGCGGGAGAGGATACGCAGTATTTT	CSAGTGLAGEDTQYF
12	few	TRBV6-2/TRBV6-3	TRBJ2-1	.	TGTGCCAGCAGTTACCTTCGAAATGAGCAGTTCTTC	CASSYLRNEQFF
16	.	TRBV20-1	TRBJ2-1	TRBD2	TGCAGTGCTAGATCACCCGGACTAGCGGGAGGCGATGAGCAGTTCTTC	CSARSPGLAGGDEQFF
14	.	TRBV7-9	TRBJ1-5	TRBD1	TGTGCCAGCAGCTTGGGACAGTGGGGTCAGCCCCAGCATTTT	CASSLGQWGQPQHF
21	.	TRBV7-6	TRBJ1-5	.	TGTGCCAGCAGCTTAGACCTACAGAATCAGGGCGCTCTACGCACCAGGGAGCCCCAGCATTTT	CASSLDLQNQGALRTREPQHF
18	few	TRBV20-1	TRBJ2-7	TRBD1	TGCAGTGCTAGAGATTGGAAAAACTGGCCAGGGGGCTGCTACGAGCAGTACTTC	CSARDWKNWPGGCYEQYF
16	few	TRBV6-5	TRBJ2-5	TRBD2	TGTGCCAGCAGTTACTCATTTAGCGGGAGCATAGAGACCCAGTACTTC	CASSYSFSGSIETQYF